This T cell receptor (beta chain) was observed in a study of regulatory T cells in long-lasting Graves disease. On this clonotype itself: It may be a read error: a sequence one base away is much more abundant.

The V gene's germline CDR1 is SGDLS and CDR2 YYNGEE. The CDR3 loop spans 12 amino acids. According to the study, TCR beta libraries were built with iRepertoire HTBI primers and CDR3-region Arm-PCR. TCRdb independently ran MiXCR on the multiplex PCR reads; one entry per CDR3 protein. The sample gives under 400,000 distinct CDR3 sequences, 16% of which show up once; roughly 30% is in the top ten. This sample's time point: newly diagnosed GD, antithyroid drugs for less than 3 months. The TCR library was prepared using RNA isolated from PBMCs. These records were also assigned to another study, of T cells in Graves' hyperthyroidism and ophthalmopathy.

The source of this sequence is a man in his forties with Graves disease. V is TRBV9 and J is TRBJ1-1, with TRBD1 as a possible D gene (5 bases). Sequenced material: peripheral blood mononuclear cells (PBMCs), taken at new diagnosis, from a patient treated with antithyroid drugs. This CDR3 is CVSSHGHAEAFF. As DNA, the CDR3 is TGTGTCAGCAGCCACGGACACGCTGAAGCTTTCTTT.